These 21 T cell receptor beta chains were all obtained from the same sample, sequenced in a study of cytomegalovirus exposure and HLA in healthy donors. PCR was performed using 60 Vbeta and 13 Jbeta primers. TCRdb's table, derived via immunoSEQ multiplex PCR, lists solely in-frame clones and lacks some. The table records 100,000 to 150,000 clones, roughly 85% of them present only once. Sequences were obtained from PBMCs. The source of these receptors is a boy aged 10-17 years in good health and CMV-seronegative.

The CDR3 sequence: CASRETGGTGQPQHF. The CDR3 DNA sequence: TGTGCCAGCAGGGAGACAGGGGGGACGGGACAGCCCCAGCATTTT. The rearrangement uses TRBV6-1 and TRBJ1-5; 9 nucleotides match TRBD1. The junction had 10 bases not matched to a gene; V was cut back by 6 bases and J by 7 bases. The CDR3 covers 15 residues. The germline V gene has CDR1 MNHNS and CDR2 SASEGT.

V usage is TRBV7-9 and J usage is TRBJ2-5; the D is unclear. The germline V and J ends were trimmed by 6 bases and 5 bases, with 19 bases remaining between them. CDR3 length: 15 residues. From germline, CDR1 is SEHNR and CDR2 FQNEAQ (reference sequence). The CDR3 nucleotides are TGTGCCAGCAGTCAAATTCCGGGTGTTGGGGAGACCCAGTACTTC. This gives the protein CASSQIPGVGETQYF.

This CDR3 is CASSRGETQYF. CDR3 in DNA: TGCGCCAGCAGCCGCGGGGAGACCCAGTACTTC. The chain carries TRBV5-1 and TRBJ2-5; possibly TRBD2 for D (5 bases). The CDR3 contains 11 residues. Germline assignment: CDR1 SGHRS and CDR2 YFSETQ. V was trimmed by 4 bases and J by 5 bases, leaving 6 bases between them.

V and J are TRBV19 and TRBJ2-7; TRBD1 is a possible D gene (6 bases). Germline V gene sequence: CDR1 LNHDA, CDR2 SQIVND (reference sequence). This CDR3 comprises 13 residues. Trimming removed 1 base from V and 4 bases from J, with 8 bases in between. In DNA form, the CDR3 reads TGTGCCAGTAGTATAGCACAGGGTTACGAGCAGTACTTC. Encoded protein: CASSIAQGYEQYF.

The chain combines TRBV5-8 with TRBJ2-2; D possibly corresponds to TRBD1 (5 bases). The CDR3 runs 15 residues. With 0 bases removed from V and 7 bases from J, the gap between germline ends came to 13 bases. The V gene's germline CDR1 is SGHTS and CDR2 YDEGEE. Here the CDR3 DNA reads TGTGCCAGCAGCTTGGCCGGCGGTGGACACGGGGAGCTGTTTTTT. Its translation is CASSLAGGGHGELFF.

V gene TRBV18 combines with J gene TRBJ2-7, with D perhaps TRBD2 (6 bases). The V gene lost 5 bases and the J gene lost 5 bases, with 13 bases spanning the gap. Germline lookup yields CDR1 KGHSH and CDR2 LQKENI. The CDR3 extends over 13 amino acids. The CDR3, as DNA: TGTGCCAGCTCATCACAAGCGGGCGACGAGCAGTACTTC. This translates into CASSSQAGDEQYF.

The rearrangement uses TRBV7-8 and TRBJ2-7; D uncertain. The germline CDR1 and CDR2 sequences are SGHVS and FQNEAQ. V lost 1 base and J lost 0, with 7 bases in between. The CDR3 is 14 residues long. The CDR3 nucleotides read TGTGCCAGCAGCTTAGGCCCGAGCTCCTACGAGCAGTACTTC. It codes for CASSLGPSSYEQYF.

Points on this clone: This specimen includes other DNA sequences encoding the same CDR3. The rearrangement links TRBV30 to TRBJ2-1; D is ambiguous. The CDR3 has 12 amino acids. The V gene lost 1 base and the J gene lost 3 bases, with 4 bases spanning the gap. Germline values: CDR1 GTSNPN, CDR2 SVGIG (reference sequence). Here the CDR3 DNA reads TGTGCCTGGAGTGCAGGCTACAATGAGCAGTTCTTC. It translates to CAWSAGYNEQFF.

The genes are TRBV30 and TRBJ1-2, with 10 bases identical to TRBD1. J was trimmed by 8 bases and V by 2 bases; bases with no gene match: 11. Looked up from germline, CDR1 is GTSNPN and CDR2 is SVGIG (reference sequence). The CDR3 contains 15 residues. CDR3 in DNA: TGTGCCTGGAGTCCGGATATCGGGACAGGGGAAGGCTACACCTTC. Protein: CAWSPDIGTGEGYTF.

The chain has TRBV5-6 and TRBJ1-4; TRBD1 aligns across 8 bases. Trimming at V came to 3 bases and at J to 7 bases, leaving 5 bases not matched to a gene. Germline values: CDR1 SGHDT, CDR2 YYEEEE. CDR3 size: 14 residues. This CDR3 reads CASSSTGEGEKLFF. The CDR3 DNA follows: TGTGCCAGCAGCTCGACAGGGGAAGGTGAAAAACTGTTTTTT.

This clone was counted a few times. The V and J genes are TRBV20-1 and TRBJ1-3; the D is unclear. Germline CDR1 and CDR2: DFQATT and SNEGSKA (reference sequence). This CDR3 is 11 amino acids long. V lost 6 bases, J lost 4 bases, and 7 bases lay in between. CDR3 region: CSAYGGNTIYF. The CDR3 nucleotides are TGCAGTGCCTACGGGGGAAACACCATATATTTT.

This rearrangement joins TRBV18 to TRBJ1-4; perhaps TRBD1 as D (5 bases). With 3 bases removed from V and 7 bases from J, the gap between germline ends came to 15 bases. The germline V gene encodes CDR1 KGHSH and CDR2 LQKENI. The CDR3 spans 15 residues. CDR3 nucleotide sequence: TGTGCCAGCTCACCGGGGGGTTGGGGTTTTGAAAAACTGTTTTTT. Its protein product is CASSPGGWGFEKLFF.

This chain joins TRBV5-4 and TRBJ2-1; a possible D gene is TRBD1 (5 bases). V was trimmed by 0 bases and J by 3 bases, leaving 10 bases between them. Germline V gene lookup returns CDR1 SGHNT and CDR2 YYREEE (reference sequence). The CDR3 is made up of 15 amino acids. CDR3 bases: TGTGCCAGCAGCTTGGAACAGGTTAACTACAATGAGCAGTTCTTC. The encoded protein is CASSLEQVNYNEQFF.

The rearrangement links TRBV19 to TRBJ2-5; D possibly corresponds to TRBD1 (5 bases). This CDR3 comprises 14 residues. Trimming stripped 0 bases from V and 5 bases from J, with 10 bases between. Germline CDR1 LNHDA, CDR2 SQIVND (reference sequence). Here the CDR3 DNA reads TGTGCCAGTAGTATAGACAGGGCCCGCGAGACCCAGTACTTC. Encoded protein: CASSIDRARETQYF.

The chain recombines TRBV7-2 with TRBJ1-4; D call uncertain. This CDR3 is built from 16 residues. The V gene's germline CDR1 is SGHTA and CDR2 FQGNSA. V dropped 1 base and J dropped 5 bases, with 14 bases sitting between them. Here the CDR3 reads CASSLEGPLGNEKLFF. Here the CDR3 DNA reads TGTGCCAGCAGCTTAGAAGGTCCCCTCGGGAATGAAAAACTGTTTTTT.

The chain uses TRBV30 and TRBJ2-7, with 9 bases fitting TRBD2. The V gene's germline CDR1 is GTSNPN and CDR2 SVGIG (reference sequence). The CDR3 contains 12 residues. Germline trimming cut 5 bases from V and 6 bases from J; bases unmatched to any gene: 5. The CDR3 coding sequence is TGTGCCTGGCGGCGGGAGGGGTTCGAGCAGTACTTC. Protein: CAWRREGFEQYF.

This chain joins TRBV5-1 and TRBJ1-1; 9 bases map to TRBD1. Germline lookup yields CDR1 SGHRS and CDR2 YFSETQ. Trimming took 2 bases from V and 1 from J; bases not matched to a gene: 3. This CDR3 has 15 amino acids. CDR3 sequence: CASSFSGQGNTEAFF. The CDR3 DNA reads TGCGCCAGCAGCTTTTCGGGACAGGGGAACACTGAAGCTTTCTTT.

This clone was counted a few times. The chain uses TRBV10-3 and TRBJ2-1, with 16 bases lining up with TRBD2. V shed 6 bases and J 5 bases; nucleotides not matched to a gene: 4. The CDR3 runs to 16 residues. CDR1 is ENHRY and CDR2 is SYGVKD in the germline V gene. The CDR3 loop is CAIRTGTSGRDNEQFF. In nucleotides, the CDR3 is TGTGCCATCAGAACAGGGACTAGCGGGAGGGACAATGAGCAGTTCTTC.

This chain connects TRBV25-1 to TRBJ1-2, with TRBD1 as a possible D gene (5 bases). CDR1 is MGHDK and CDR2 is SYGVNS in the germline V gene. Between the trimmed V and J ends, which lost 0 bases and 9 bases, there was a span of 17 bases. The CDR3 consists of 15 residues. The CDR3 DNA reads TGTGCCAGCAGTGAATATAGGGGTACTATGGCTCGCTACACCTTC. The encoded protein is CASSEYRGTMARYTF.

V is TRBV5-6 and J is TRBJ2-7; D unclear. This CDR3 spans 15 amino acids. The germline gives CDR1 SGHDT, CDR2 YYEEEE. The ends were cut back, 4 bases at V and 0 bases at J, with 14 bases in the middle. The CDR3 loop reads CASSGDPGSSYEQYF. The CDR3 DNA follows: TGTGCCAGCAGCGGAGACCCCGGTAGCTCCTACGAGCAGTACTTC. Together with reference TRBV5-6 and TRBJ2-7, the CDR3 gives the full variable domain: DAGVTQSPTHLIKTRGQQVTLRCSPKSGHDTVSWYQQALGQGPQFIFQYYEEEERQRGNFPDRFSGHQFPNYSSELNVNALLLGDSALYLCASSGDPGSSYEQYFGPGTRLTVT.

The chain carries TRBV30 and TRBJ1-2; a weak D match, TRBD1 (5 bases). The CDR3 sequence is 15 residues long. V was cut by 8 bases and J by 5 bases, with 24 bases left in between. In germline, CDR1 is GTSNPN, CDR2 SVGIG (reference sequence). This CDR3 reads CALNLLKTAEYGYTF. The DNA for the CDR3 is TGTGCCCTCAACCTACTGAAGACAGCTGAATATGGCTACACCTTC.